The sequence of this T cell receptor beta chain was determined in a study of blood T cell repertoires in COVID-19. Produced via immunoSEQ multiplex PCR; TCRdb's table is partial and in-frame only. The sample shows around 440,000 clones, about 91% of them seen only once. Seattle's enrolled individuals joined amid active infection and were then monitored longitudinally. Sample: peripheral blood. The receptor comes from a woman in her forties or fifties with COVID-19, enrolled during active disease.

The CDR3 coding sequence is TGTGCCAGCAACCAGGGGGGTAACTATGGCTACACCTTC. It is translated as CASNQGGNYGYTF. The chain links TRBV11-2 to TRBJ1-2; 7 bases line up with TRBD1. V lost 7 bases and J lost 1; bases outside the gene matches: 3. The CDR3 is 13 residues long. Germline V gene sequence: CDR1 SGHAT, CDR2 FQNNGV.